The rows below give T cell receptor beta chains drawn from one sample of a study of T-cell reconstitution after alpha-beta-depleted transplantation in children. Each CDR3 protein is one row after TCRdb ran MiXCR on the PCR reads. This table has 150,000 to 250,000 distinct CDR3 sequences, 6.3% appearing once. The sample in question was PBMCs, obtained before TCRalphabeta/CD19-depleted stem cell transplant. The receptors here all came from a girl less than two years old with combined immunodeficiency, due to receive a stem cell transplant. The CDR3 runs from the conserved cysteine through the conserved F or W. The D gene is left open where the match is weak. The size of a clone is reported for some rows only, either as once, few or many, or as a class for expanded clones.

V gene	CDR3 length	clone size	D gene	J gene	CDR3 protein	CDR3 DNA
TRBV4-1	15	.	.	TRBJ2-3	CASSQLGDSTDTQYF	TGCGCCAGCAGCCAACTTGGGGACAGCACAGATACGCAGTATTTT
TRBV21-1	20	few	.	TRBJ1-4	CASSDHRAGKGATNEKGLFF	TGTGCCAGCAGCGACCACAGGGCGGGAAAGGGAGCAACTAATGAAAAGGGGCTGTTTTTT
TRBV7-9	15	many	TRBD1	TRBJ2-2	CALSRGLKNTGELFF	TGTGCCCTTTCCAGGGGGCTCAAGAACACCGGGGAGCTGTTTTTT
TRBV4-1	14	many	.	TRBJ2-2	CASSQLTNTGELFF	TGCGCCAGCAGCCAACTTACGAACACCGGGGAGCTGTTTTTT
TRBV12-3/TRBV12-4	16	many	TRBD2	TRBJ2-2	CASSLEGLAAFGELFF	TGTGCCAGCAGTTTAGAGGGACTAGCCGCATTCGGGGAGCTGTTTTTT
TRBV4-3	17	few	TRBD1	TRBJ2-7	CASSPDEAGTGAWGQYF	TGCGCCAGCAGCCCCGATGAGGCGGGGACAGGGGCTTGGGGGCAGTACTTC
TRBV4-2	15	many	.	TRBJ2-3	CASSLQRVSTDTQYF	TGTGCCAGCAGCCTACAGCGGGTTAGCACAGATACGCAGTATTTT
TRBV14	13	many	.	TRBJ2-7	CASSAAHLYEQYF	TGTGCCAGCAGCGCGGCACACCTATACGAGCAGTACTTC
TRBV4-3	17	few	TRBD1	TRBJ2-7	CASSQESIRQGSYEQYF	TGCGCCAGCAGCCAAGAATCGATTAGACAGGGCTCCTACGAGCAGTACTTC
TRBV4-1	15	many	.	TRBJ2-2	CASSQGAAGTGELFF	TGCGCCAGCAGCCAAGGGGCGGCGGGAACCGGGGAGCTGTTTTTT
TRBV29-1	14	many	.	TRBJ2-1	CSCHGTFNYNEQFF	TGCAGCTGCCATGGGACGTTTAATTACAATGAGCAGTTCTTC
TRBV3-1	16	many	.	TRBJ2-5	CASSLGSFGGGETQYF	TGTGCCAGCAGCCTCGGGAGCTTCGGAGGAGGGGAGACCCAGTACTTC
TRBV7-2	15	many	.	TRBJ2-5	CASSLIGDGGETQYF	TGTGCCAGCAGCTTAATAGGGGACGGGGGAGAGACCCAGTACTTC
TRBV5-1	13	few	.	TRBJ2-5	CASSSKNQETQYF	TGCGCCAGCAGCTCCAAAAACCAAGAGACCCAGTACTTC
TRBV12-3/TRBV12-4	18	once	TRBD2	TRBJ2-2	CACSGQTSGGMNTGELFF	TGTGCCTGCAGTGGTCAGACTAGCGGGGGGATGAACACCGGGGAGCTGTTTTTT
TRBV9	13	many	.	TRBJ2-7	CASSGGGSYEQYF	TGTGCCAGCAGCGGCGGCGGCTCCTACGAGCAGTACTTC
TRBV28	12	many	.	TRBJ2-7	CASSLRGSEQYF	TGTGCCAGCAGTTTGAGGGGTTCCGAGCAGTACTTC
TRBV27	14	many	.	TRBJ2-7	CASSLFGSLVEQYF	TGTGCCAGCAGTTTATTTGGCAGTCTGGTCGAGCAGTACTTC
TRBV20-1	16	few	TRBD2	TRBJ2-1	CSARWTSGALYNEQFF	TGCAGTGCTAGATGGACTAGCGGGGCCCTCTACAATGAGCAGTTCTTC
TRBV28	14	many	.	TRBJ2-7	CASSLVRFKSEQYF	TGTGCCAGCAGTTTGGTGCGCTTTAAATCTGAGCAGTACTTC
TRBV29-1	13	many	.	TRBJ2-2	CSVFMGNTGELFF	TGCAGCGTTTTTATGGGGAACACCGGGGAGCTGTTTTTT
TRBV6-2/TRBV6-3	15	many	TRBD2	TRBJ2-1	CASRAGLAGDNEQFF	TGTGCCAGCAGGGCGGGACTAGCGGGGGACAATGAGCAGTTCTTC
TRBV30	15	.	.	TRBJ2-1	CAWSVLSMAYNEQFF	TGTGCCTGGAGTGTACTATCAATGGCGTACAATGAGCAGTTCTTC
TRBV2	16	few	.	TRBJ2-7	CASTDPGPPSPYEQYF	TGTGCCAGCACGGACCCGGGCCCACCGTCCCCCTACGAGCAGTACTTC
TRBV12-3/TRBV12-4	14	many	.	TRBJ2-4	CASSFGGTENIQYF	TGTGCCAGCAGTTTTGGGGGCACCGAAAACATTCAGTACTTC
TRBV19	15	.	.	TRBJ1-1	CASSRADTWNTEAFF	TGTGCCAGTAGCAGAGCGGACACTTGGAACACTGAAGCTTTCTTT
TRBV29-1	11	many	.	TRBJ2-5	CSVEEGETQYF	TGCAGCGTTGAAGAAGGGGAGACCCAGTACTTC